This T cell receptor beta chain derives from a study of T cells in tumors after PD-1 blockade. Study in general: Either cemiplimab 350 mg every 2 weeks or pembrolizumab 200 mg every 3 weeks was given. Peripheral blood samples averaged 36,536 unique clonotypes and 95,000 to 120,000 templates.

Between the trimmed V and J ends, which lost 0 bases and 9 bases, there was a span of 4 bases. This CDR3 has 11 residues. Germline lookup yields CDR1 SGHRS and CDR2 YFSETQ. A remark on this clone: As yet, its antigen is unknown.

Study results and caveats: Approximately 41% of tumor TCR clonotypes were also found in blood.

Assay used: immunoSEQ multiplex PCR; TCRdb lists only in-frame clones, some missing. Among about 19,000 clones, over 70% were seen once, and the ten largest hold more than 20%. The receptor was isolated from a human donor with advanced basal cell or squamous cell carcinoma (not recorded which). The sequencing here drew on PBMCs, taken after anti-PD-1 therapy. V is TRBV5-1 and J is TRBJ2-1; D remains unclear. The CDR3 DNA follows: TGCGCCAGCAGCTTGGACATTGAGCAGTTCTTC. Its translation: CASSLDIEQFF.